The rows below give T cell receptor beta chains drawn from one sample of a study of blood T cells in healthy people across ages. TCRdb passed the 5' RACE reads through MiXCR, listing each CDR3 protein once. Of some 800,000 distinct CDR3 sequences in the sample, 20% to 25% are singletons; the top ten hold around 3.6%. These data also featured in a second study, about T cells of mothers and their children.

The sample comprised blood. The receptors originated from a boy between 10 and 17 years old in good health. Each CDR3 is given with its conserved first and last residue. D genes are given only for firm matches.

CSAEGSTEAFF	TRBV29-1	NA	TRBJ1-1
CASSGRDNPTNEKLFF	TRBV9	NA	TRBJ1-4
CSVGDYWGGYTF	TRBV29-1	NA	TRBJ1-2
CASSTRGKETQFF	TRBV7-2	TRBD1	TRBJ2-1
CASGLQGGWSYF	TRBV12-3/TRBV12-4	NA	TRBJ2-4
CSAREGQGFYEQYF	TRBV20-1	TRBD1	TRBJ2-7
CSAPKGAGTEAFF	TRBV29-1	NA	TRBJ1-1
CASSFRRGTGKETQYF	TRBV12-3/TRBV12-4	TRBD1	TRBJ2-5
CASSRARVYQETQYF	TRBV28	NA	TRBJ2-5
CASSYSRGNEKLFF	TRBV6-5	NA	TRBJ1-4
CASSLGGPAGEQYF	TRBV5-1	NA	TRBJ2-7
CASSQEEWGNSYEQYF	TRBV3-1	NA	NA
CASSSPGGGETQYF	TRBV6-6	TRBD2	TRBJ2-5
CASSPDKAQETQYF	TRBV12-3/TRBV12-4	NA	TRBJ2-5
CASSYRQGSGGANVLTF	TRBV6-5	NA	TRBJ2-6
CATSDSGSRETQYF	TRBV24-1	NA	TRBJ2-5
CASSLVQGMRYEQYF	TRBV28	NA	TRBJ2-7
CASSIQTGVSETQYF	TRBV6-6	TRBD1	TRBJ2-5
CSAHKTGIMRADTQYF	TRBV20-1	NA	TRBJ2-3
CASRNYRADTQYF	TRBV6-2/TRBV6-3	NA	TRBJ2-3
CASSQDAPLHVFGELFF	TRBV4-3	NA	TRBJ2-2
CASSYTGGAGTEAFF	TRBV6-2/TRBV6-3	NA	TRBJ1-1
CASGETRDREIETQYF	TRBV6-2/TRBV6-3	TRBD1	TRBJ2-5
CSVGEGASYEQYF	TRBV29-1	NA	TRBJ2-7
CASRPWTAQETQYF	TRBV27	NA	TRBJ2-5
CASSKDSYTDTQYF	TRBV6-2/TRBV6-3	NA	TRBJ2-3
CASSLRFGVEKLFF	TRBV28	NA	TRBJ1-4
CASSLRASGSGNEQFF	TRBV7-3	TRBD2	TRBJ2-1